The entry below gives a single TCR beta chain sequence along with its context. The data are from a study of blood T cell repertoires in COVID-19. In the authors' workflow: Amplification of reference gene primers was used by the study to estimate nucleated cell counts. Assay: immunoSEQ multiplex PCR; the TCRdb copy retains only in-frame clones and omits some. The DNA gave D and trimming, while V, J and clone size come from that table. The data show fewer than 300,000 clones, less than 85% seen once. The TCR sequence derives from a woman aged 18-29 years with acute or convalescent COVID-19. Sequencing was performed on peripheral blood.

CDR3 sequence: CASSPLSWRNSGANVLTF. The CDR3, as DNA: TGTGCCAGCAGTCCCCTTTCCTGGAGAAACTCTGGGGCCAACGTCCTGACTTTC. V and J are TRBV28 and TRBJ2-6; D is unresolved. Germline CDR1 MDHEN, CDR2 SYDVKM. Trimming stripped 5 bases from V and 0 bases from J, with 17 bases between. The CDR3 spans 18 residues.